The sequence of this T cell receptor (beta chain) was determined in a study of cytomegalovirus exposure and HLA in healthy donors (dated 2017 in TCRdb). For the wider study: In an earlier analysis of fewer than 750 of the donors, 250 to 300 Gb of sequence data and just under 120 million unique TCR beta sequences from about 179 million T cells were reported. In an earlier analysis of around 540 of the donors, high-throughput TCR beta sequencing was used to judge whether each TCR beta V gene segment behaved as functional or pseudogenic. Donor age, sex, ethnicity and CMV serostatus were collected together with the repertoire data. The later analysis used no new phenotypic data to find candidate immune exposures, relying instead on TCR beta sequences and their occurrence across donors. The study combined high-throughput TCR immunosequencing, statistical association of individual TCRs with disease status, and machine learning to predict cytomegalovirus infection status. The genetic ancestry cluster associated with self-reported Caucasian donors included about four fifths of the approximately 400 genotyped donors. A later analysis re-analyzed previously published TCR beta repertoires from hundreds of donors and added high-resolution HLA genotyping to study TCR occurrence patterns. A separate validation cohort of roughly 130 different subjects was used in addition to the roughly 670-subject first cohort. About 5 DR-DQ haplotypes were handled as single units for association and clustering, since linkage in the cohort was strong. The study used immunosequencing to profile the T cell repertoires of under 700 subjects and linked those repertoires to cytomegalovirus serostatus. A later genetic analysis took genome-wide SNP genotypes for about 55% of the 666 donors and used that subset as a discovery cohort. The aim of the study was to test whether cataloging public T cell receptors could identify signatures of past pathogen exposure. Every repertoire in the discovery cohort had been generated on one and the same sequencing platform. Across approximately 400 genotyped donors of the cohort, an average of roughly 250,000 unique TCR beta nucleotide sequences per donor were sequenced, and roughly 20% of those sequences were non-productive. Typing coverage differed by locus: A, B, C, DRB1 and DQB1 were typed in roughly 620-630 donors, DQA1 in about 500, DPA1 in approximately 600, and DPB1 in just under 480. An early release that covered 640 HLA-typed donors contained approximately 290 gigabases of sequencing data and 75 million to 100 million unique TCR sequences. Class I and class II HLA loci were covered by the typing at four-digit resolution.

In regard to this clone: It has no known antigen specificity. The sample holds no much larger clone one base away, and base qualities are not on file.

In the germline V gene, CDR1 corresponds to SGHAT and CDR2 to FQNNGV. The CDR3 holds 15 amino acids from the cysteine to the phenylalanine. This entry keeps only the CDR3 DNA: 45 bases, framed from base 1. Relative to germline, V is 0 bases shorter and J is 0 bases shorter, with 7 bases between their ends. General findings and caveats noted by the study authors: The earlier analysis of approximately 560 of the donors excluded approximately 17 rarely observed V segments, including chromosome 9 orphons, because counts were too low. Some IMGT-functional V segments, including TRBV6-2 and TRBV6-3, could not be distinguished by the 87-base-pair reads and were therefore excluded. A later analysis found that most CMV-associated TCR beta chains appeared HLA-restricted, with HLA associations seemingly driven largely by CMV exposure. In a later analysis, HLA-associated TCR beta chains were found to be more clonally expanded and to have lower generation probabilities than equally common non-associated chains. It was suggested by the authors that the approach could potentially be generalized to other disease states and immunological phenotypes. Roughly uniform sequencing depth across donors was assumed in presence/absence analyses, although this assumption may not hold. A group of highly shared sequence variants was considered likely to be a technical artifact of the sequencing pipeline. In this cohort, only TCR beta chains were sequenced, and detectable features were limited by the absence of alpha or paired-chain data. A few of the identified cytomegalovirus-associated TCR beta chains were confirmed in vitro to be specific for cytomegalovirus antigens. Broadly in line with IMGT annotations, most TCR beta V segments showed up in productive rearrangements about 90% or about 30% of the time in an earlier analysis of several hundred of the donors. CMV serostatus was the only immune exposure information available for the cohort. Most TCR sequences were observed very rarely across donors, whereas some public TCRs were present in many individuals. The classifier was reported to diagnose cytomegalovirus status with high specificity and sensitivity in both the original cohort and the validation cohort. Specific HLA alleles were associated with 15,000 to 20,000 TCR beta sequences at a false discovery rate of 0.05 in a later analysis. In the study, 150 to 200 TCR beta chains were listed as associated with cytomegalovirus. In a later analysis, several top co-occurrence clusters were reported to appear linked to parvovirus B19, influenza, CMV and Epstein-Barr virus. Correlated functional status among segregating V segments might reflect linkage disequilibrium, but an unknown experimental factor could not be ruled out. Assigning TCR associations to individual alleles was difficult when HLA alleles, especially DR and DQ, strongly co-occurred. A further reported finding was that TCR beta sequences accurately predicted the HLA-A and HLA-B alleles for most subjects in the first cohort. According to a later genetic analysis, donors in an Asian-associated ancestry cluster had fewer N-insertions in productive TCRs than the approximately 700-donor mean. In a later analysis, TCR association rates were found to vary across HLA loci, with the most associated TCRs seen for DRB1 alleles and the fewest for HLA-C alleles. Because HLA typing was missing for some donors at each locus, association tests included only the typed subset. An association between a missense DCLRE1C variant and V-gene and J-gene trimming of TCR beta chains was found in a later genetic analysis and replicated in an independent cohort.

Receptor amplification or capture employed the immunoSEQ multiplex PCR assay. The multiplex PCR relied on a mix of 60 forward primers for TCR Vbeta segments and 13 reverse primers for TCR Jbeta segments. The CDR3 region of rearranged TCR beta genes was amplified from genomic DNA with a multiplex PCR assay. The amplified TCR beta libraries were sequenced on the Illumina HiSeq System as 87-base-pair reads. Per the source publication's procedure: A later analysis counted about 80 million unique TCR beta chains across the 666 repertoires, and around 9.9 million of these chains were shared by at least two donors. A nearest-neighbor algorithm error-corrected the raw reads and collapsed the reads into unique sequences, merging closely related sequences to remove PCR and sequencing errors. CDR3 sequences were aligned to IMGT reference sequences to assign V, D and J gene segments. For a sequence to be retained, at least a six-nucleotide match to both a V gene segment and a J gene segment was required. A rearrangement was called productive if the CDR3 had no stop codons and remained in frame with V and J, and every other rearrangement was called non-productive. CDR3 was defined according to IMGT convention as the region running from the second conserved V-encoded cysteine to the conserved J-encoded phenylalanine. The earlier analysis of 500 to 600 of the donors excluded sequences that lacked an unambiguous match to a single V gene segment. In an earlier analysis of 587 of the donors, V segments were called functional above 56.7% productive rearrangements and were called segregating when the between-donor standard deviation exceeded 5%. To diagnose cytomegalovirus status from the catalog of TCR beta chain sequences, a statistical classification framework was built. V and J gene assignment, in a later analysis, came from comparing TCR nucleotide sequences with IMGT/GENE-DB human TR gene sequences. A later analysis assigned CDR3 sequences and most-parsimonious VDJ recombination scenarios with the TCRdist pipeline. In a later analysis, each TCR beta chain was defined by its CDR3 amino acid sequence together with its V-gene family, and reads without a unique V-gene family were excluded. To address suspected cross-contamination and a sequencing artifact, a later analysis removed over 500 highly shared, low-generation-probability nucleotide sequences. A later analysis calculated a clonal expansion index for each public chain from normalized within-repertoire ranks of inferred template counts. Generation probabilities in a later analysis came from a VDJ recombination model fitted to out-of-frame rearrangements, and those results were checked against IGoR. In a later analysis, TCR-TCR, TCR-HLA and TCR-CMV co-occurrence was scored with hypergeometric tests, and a repertoire-size bias correction was applied to TCR pairs. False discovery rates were estimated in a later analysis by permuting HLA or CMV assignments 20 times. In a later analysis, co-occurring TCRs were grouped using DBSCAN, with TCRdist sequence similarity added in when clustering inside HLA-allele-positive subsets. For co-occurrence clustering, repertoires with fewer than 30,000 or more than 120,000 public chains were excluded, along with a handful of repertoires with anomalous nucleotide sharing. TCRdb's version of the immuneACCESS table is confined to in-frame rearrangements and falls short of the full clone set. An unresolved V gene accounts for under half of the shortfall where checked; the remainder is of unknown origin. That table is the source of V, J and clone size, and D and trimming were worked out from the DNA. This sample is represented by more than 150,000 clones; roughly 87% of them were singletons. The top ten constitute around 0.21% of the sample.

The cohort consisted of 670 or so healthy bone marrow donors. At the time of sampling, every cohort member was nominally healthy, though immune exposures that went unrecorded were likely present. The donor was CMV seronegative and was included in the group of several hundred seronegative cohort members. A peripheral blood sample was collected from each donor, and TCR beta sequencing was performed on peripheral blood mononuclear cells. The Qiagen DNeasy Blood Extraction Kit was used to extract genomic DNA from the blood cell samples. Input material: PBMCs. The V gene is TRBV11-2 and the J gene is TRBJ2-3, and TRBD2 may be the D gene, going by 5 matching bases. The origin of this receptor is a girl under three years old in good health and CMV-seronegative. CDR3 sequence: CASSLERTSTDTQYF. The DNA sequence is TGTGCCAGCAGCTTAGAGCGGACTAGCACAGATACGCAGTATTTT.